This record covers a single T cell receptor beta chain. This entry belongs to a study of follicular helper T cells after annual influenza vaccination. Study-level background: Sampling occurred days 0, 7 and 28 after each influenza vaccination.

Here immunoSEQ multiplex PCR was the method, and the copy in TCRdb shows in-frame clones only, minus some. The table shows approximately 30,000 clones, with roughly 80% occurring only once. V lost 6 bases and J lost 6; bases outside the gene matches: 12. This CDR3 comprises 15 residues. Per the germline V gene, CDR1 is SQVTM and CDR2 is ANQGSEA. Time point noted: 2014-2015 season, pre-vaccination. V gene TRBV29-1 combines with J gene TRBJ2-1, with 9 bases matching TRBD1. The sequences come from CXCR5+ CD38- circulating T follicular helper cells from blood, collected on the day of influenza vaccination. The subset here: circulating Tfh, non-naive CD4+CXCR5+PD-1+ (ICOS+CD38+ or ICOS-CD38-). The source of this sequence is an adult who received the influenza vaccine. This chain's CDR3 is CSVQRGTGSINEQFF. The DNA of the CDR3 is TGCAGCGTACAGAGGGGGACAGGGTCCATCAATGAGCAGTTCTTC.